The rows below give T cell receptor beta chains drawn from one sample of a study of blood T cell repertoires in COVID-19. Generated by immunoSEQ multiplex PCR, the TCRdb table keeps only in-frame clones and is missing some. This table has more than 300,000 clones, 70% to 90% appearing once. The sequenced material came from PBMCs or T cells enriched from blood (not recorded which). The receptors originated from a young woman who had recovered from COVID-19. CDR3s include the opening cysteine and the closing phenylalanine or tryptophan. A D gene is named only where the DNA matches it firmly. Size is stated for part of the rows, as once, few or many counts, or as a class when the clone is expanded.

J: TRBJ1-4
V: TRBV30
size: -
D: -
CDR3: CAWNRGREKLFF
DNA: TGTGCCTGGAATAGGGGTAGGGAAAAACTGTTTTTT

J: TRBJ1-1
V: TRBV29-1
size: -
D: -
CDR3: CSCRDTHEAFF
DNA: TGCAGCTGCCGGGACACTCATGAAGCTTTCTTT

J: TRBJ2-3
V: TRBV29-1
size: -
D: TRBD2
CDR3: CSVESSGRDTQYF
DNA: TGCAGCGTTGAATCTAGCGGGAGAGATACGCAGTATTTT

J: TRBJ1-5
V: TRBV27
size: -
D: -
CDR3: CASSRVGSNQPQHF
DNA: TGTGCCAGCAGCCGCGTGGGCTCCAATCAGCCCCAGCATTTT

J: TRBJ1-5
V: TRBV10-3
size: -
D: TRBD1
CDR3: CAISGQGDQPQHF
DNA: TGTGCCATCAGCGGACAGGGTGATCAGCCCCAGCATTTT

J: TRBJ1-2
V: TRBV7-8
size: -
D: -
CDR3: CASSLVTEGGVNGYTF
DNA: TGTGCCAGCAGCTTAGTTACAGAAGGGGGTGTCAATGGCTACACCTTC

J: TRBJ1-4
V: TRBV2
size: few
D: TRBD1
CDR3: CASSAPETGVGEKLFF
DNA: TGTGCCAGCAGTGCGCCCGAGACAGGGGTCGGCGAAAAACTGTTTTTT

J: TRBJ2-1
V: TRBV5-4
size: -
D: TRBD2
CDR3: CASSSGTSGRLNEQFF
DNA: TGTGCCAGCAGCTCAGGGACTAGCGGGAGATTGAATGAGCAGTTCTTC

J: TRBJ2-1
V: TRBV5-1
size: -
D: TRBD2
CDR3: CASSPTSGRTYNEQFF
DNA: TGCGCCAGCAGTCCTACTAGCGGGAGAACCTACAATGAGCAGTTCTTC

J: TRBJ1-6
V: TRBV5-4
size: -
D: -
CDR3: CASSSGVIGSPLHF
DNA: TGTGCCAGCAGCTCGGGGGTGATAGGGTCACCCCTCCACTTT

J: TRBJ1-1
V: TRBV28
size: -
D: -
CDR3: CASRGGNTMNTEAFF
DNA: TGTGCCAGCCGGGGCGGGAACACAATGAACACTGAAGCTTTCTTT

J: TRBJ1-1
V: TRBV6-2/TRBV6-3
size: -
D: TRBD1
CDR3: CASSKDRGPGATEAFF
DNA: TGTGCCAGCAGTAAAGACAGGGGACCTGGGGCCACTGAAGCTTTCTTT

J: TRBJ1-6
V: TRBV11-1
size: -
D: -
CDR3: CASSFRGFHSPLHF
DNA: TGTGCCAGCAGCTTCAGGGGCTTTCATTCACCCCTCCACTTT

J: TRBJ1-3
V: TRBV23-1
size: -
D: TRBD1
CDR3: CASSSDDRVPKNTIYF
DNA: TGCGCCAGCAGTTCCGACGACAGGGTACCCAAAAACACCATATATTTT

J: TRBJ2-1
V: TRBV7-6
size: -
D: -
CDR3: CASRNPSLAWNEQFF
DNA: TGTGCCAGCAGAAATCCATCGCTAGCTTGGAATGAGCAGTTCTTC

J: TRBJ2-3
V: TRBV12-3/TRBV12-4
size: -
D: TRBD1
CDR3: CASSRQGIDTQYF
DNA: TGTGCCAGCAGTCGACAGGGCATTGATACGCAGTATTTT

J: TRBJ1-2
V: TRBV18
size: -
D: TRBD1
CDR3: CASSPRQGEGFYGYTF
DNA: TGTGCCAGCTCACCGAGACAGGGGGAAGGTTTCTATGGCTACACCTTC

J: TRBJ2-6
V: TRBV12-3/TRBV12-4
size: -
D: -
CDR3: CASSRTTLLTF
DNA: TGTGCCAGCAGTCGGACAACCCTCCTGACTTTC

J: TRBJ1-1
V: TRBV15
size: -
D: -
CDR3: CATSRVPQGLEAFF
DNA: TGTGCCACCAGCAGAGTCCCCCAGGGGCTTGAAGCTTTCTTT

J: TRBJ1-2
V: TRBV5-1
size: -
D: TRBD1
CDR3: CASSLAGGTNYGYTF
DNA: TGCGCCAGCAGCCTTGCAGGGGGGACTAACTATGGCTACACCTTC

J: TRBJ2-3
V: TRBV3-1/TRBV3-2
size: -
D: TRBD2
CDR3: CASSPGGGLVGDTQYF
DNA: TGTGCCAGCAGCCCCGGGGGGGGGCTAGTAGGAGATACGCAGTATTTT

J: TRBJ1-1
V: TRBV28
size: -
D: TRBD1
CDR3: CASSTGVSTEAFF
DNA: TGTGCCAGCAGTACAGGGGTATCCACTGAAGCTTTCTTT